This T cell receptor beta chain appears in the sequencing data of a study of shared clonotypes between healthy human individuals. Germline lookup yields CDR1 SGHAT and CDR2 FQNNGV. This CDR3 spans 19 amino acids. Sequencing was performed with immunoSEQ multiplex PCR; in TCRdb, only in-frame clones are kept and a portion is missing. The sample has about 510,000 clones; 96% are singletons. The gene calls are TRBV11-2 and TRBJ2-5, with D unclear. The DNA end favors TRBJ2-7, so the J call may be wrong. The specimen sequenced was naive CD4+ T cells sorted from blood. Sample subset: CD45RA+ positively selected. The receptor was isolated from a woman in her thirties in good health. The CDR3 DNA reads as TGTGCCAGCAGCCGAACTAATCAAACCAGACGGACGCGTCCCTACGAGCAGTACTTC. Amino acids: CASSRTNQTRRTRPYEQYF.